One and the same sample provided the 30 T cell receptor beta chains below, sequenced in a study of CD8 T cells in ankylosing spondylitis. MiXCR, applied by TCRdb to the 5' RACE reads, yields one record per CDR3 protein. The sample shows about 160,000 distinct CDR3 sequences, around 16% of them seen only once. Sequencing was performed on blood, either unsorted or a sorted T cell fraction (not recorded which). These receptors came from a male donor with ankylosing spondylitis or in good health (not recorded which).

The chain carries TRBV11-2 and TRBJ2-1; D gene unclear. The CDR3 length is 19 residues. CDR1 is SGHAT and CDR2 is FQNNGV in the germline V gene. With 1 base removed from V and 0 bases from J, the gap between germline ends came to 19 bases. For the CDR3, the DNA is TGTGCCAGCAGCTTAGTTCAAAGGGCGAGCCTGAGCTCCTACAATGAGCAGTTCTTC. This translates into CASSLVQRASLSSYNEQFF.

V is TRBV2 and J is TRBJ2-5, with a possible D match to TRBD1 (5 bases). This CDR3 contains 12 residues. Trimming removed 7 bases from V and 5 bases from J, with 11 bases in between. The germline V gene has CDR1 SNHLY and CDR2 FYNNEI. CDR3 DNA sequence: TGTGCCAGCAAAGGGGTAGGGGAGACCCAGTACTTC. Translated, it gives CASKGVGETQYF.

CDR3: CASTPTGNTEAFF. DNA for the CDR3: TGTGCCAGCACCCCGACGGGTAACACTGAAGCTTTCTTT. This sequence joins TRBV7-9 and TRBJ1-1; D gene uncertain. V shed 7 bases and J shed 2 bases, with 11 bases lying between them. Germline V gene lookup returns CDR1 SEHNR and CDR2 FQNEAQ (reference sequence). CDR3 length: 13 amino acids.

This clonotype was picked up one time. The DNA of the CDR3 is TGTGCCAGCATTATGCGAGCGGCCTACAATGAGCAGTTCTTC. Protein product: CASIMRAAYNEQFF. The chain has TRBV12-3 or TRBV12-4 and TRBJ2-1; D might be TRBD2 (5 bases). V was clipped by 7 bases and J by 2 bases, with 12 bases between them. The CDR3 sequence is 14 residues long.

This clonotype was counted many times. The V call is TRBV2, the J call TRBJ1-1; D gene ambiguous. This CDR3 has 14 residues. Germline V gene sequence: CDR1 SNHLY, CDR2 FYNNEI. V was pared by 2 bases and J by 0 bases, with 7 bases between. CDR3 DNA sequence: TGTGCCAGCAGTGAAAGGGCCGTGAACACTGAAGCTTTCTTT. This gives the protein CASSERAVNTEAFF.

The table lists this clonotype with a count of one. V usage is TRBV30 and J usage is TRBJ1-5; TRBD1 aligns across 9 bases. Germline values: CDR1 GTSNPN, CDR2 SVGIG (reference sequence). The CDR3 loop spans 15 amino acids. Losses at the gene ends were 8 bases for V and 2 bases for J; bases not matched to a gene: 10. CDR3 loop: CANRDRERGNQPQHF. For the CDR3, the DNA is TGTGCCAACCGGGACAGGGAACGAGGCAATCAGCCCCAGCATTTT.

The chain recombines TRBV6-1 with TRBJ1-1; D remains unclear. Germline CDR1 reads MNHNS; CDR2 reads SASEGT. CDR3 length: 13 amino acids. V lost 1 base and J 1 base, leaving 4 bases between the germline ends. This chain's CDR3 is CASSEEWNTEAFF. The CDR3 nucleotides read TGTGCCAGCAGTGAAGAGTGGAACACTGAAGCTTTCTTT.

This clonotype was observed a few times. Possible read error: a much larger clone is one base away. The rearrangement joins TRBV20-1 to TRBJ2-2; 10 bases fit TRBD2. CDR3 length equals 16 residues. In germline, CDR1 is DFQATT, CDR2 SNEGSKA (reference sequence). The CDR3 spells CCARASAGGPVGELFF. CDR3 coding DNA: TGCTGTGCTAGGGCGTCAGCGGGAGGGCCCGTCGGGGAGCTGTTTTTT.

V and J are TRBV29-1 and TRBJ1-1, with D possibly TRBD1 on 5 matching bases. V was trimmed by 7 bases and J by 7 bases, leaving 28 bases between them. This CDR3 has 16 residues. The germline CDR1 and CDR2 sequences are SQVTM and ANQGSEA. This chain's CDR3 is CSADVPGARRYGEAFF. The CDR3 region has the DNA TGCAGCGCCGACGTACCCGGGGCCAGGAGGTATGGTGAAGCTTTCTTT.

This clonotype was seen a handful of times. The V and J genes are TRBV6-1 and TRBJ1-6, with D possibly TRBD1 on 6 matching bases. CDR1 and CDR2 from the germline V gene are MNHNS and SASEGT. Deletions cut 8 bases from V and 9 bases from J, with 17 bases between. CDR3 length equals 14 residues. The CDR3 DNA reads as TGTGCCAGCTCCACCGAGGGGGGTAGTTCACCCCTCCACTTT. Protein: CASSTEGGSSPLHF.

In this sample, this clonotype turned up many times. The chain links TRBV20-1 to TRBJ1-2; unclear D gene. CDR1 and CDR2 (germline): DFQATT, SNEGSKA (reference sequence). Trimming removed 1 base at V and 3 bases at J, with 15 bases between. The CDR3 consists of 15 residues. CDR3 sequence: CSARVGSQLDYGYTF. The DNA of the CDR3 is TGCAGTGCTAGAGTTGGCAGCCAGCTGGACTATGGCTACACCTTC.

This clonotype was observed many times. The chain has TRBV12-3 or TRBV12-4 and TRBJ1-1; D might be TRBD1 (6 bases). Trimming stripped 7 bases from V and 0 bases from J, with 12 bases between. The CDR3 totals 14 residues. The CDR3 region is CASTLGQLNTEAFF. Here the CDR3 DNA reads TGTGCCAGCACCCTAGGACAGTTGAACACTGAAGCTTTCTTT.

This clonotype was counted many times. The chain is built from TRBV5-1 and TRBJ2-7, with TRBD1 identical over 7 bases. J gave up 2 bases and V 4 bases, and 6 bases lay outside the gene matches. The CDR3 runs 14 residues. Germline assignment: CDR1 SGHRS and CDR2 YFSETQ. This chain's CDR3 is CASSMDRPTYEQYF. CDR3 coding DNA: TGCGCCAGCAGCATGGACAGGCCTACCTACGAGCAGTACTTC.

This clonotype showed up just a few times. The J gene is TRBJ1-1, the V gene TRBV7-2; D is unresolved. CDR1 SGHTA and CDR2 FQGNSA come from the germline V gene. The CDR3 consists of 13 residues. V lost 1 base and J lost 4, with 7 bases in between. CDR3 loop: CASSLDRRTEAFF. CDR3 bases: TGTGCCAGCAGCTTAGACCGGCGCACTGAAGCTTTCTTT.

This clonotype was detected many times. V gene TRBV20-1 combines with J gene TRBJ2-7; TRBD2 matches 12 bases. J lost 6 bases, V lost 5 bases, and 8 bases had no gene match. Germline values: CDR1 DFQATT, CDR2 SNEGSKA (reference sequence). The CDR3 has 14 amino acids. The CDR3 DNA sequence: TGCAGTGCTGTTCGGACTAGCGGGATCGCCGAGCAGTACTTC. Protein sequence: CSAVRTSGIAEQYF.

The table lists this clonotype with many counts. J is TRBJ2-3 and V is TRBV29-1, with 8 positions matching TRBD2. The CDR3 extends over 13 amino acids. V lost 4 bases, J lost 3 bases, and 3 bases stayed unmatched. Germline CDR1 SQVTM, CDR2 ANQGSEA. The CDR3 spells CSVGGGRTDTQYF. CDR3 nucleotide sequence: TGCAGCGTTGGCGGCGGGAGGACAGATACGCAGTATTTT.

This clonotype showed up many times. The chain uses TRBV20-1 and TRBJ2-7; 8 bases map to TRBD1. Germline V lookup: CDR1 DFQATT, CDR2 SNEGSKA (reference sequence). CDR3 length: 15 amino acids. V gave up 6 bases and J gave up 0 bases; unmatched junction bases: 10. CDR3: CSASPGGRPSYEQYF. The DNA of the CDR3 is TGCAGTGCATCCCCAGGGGGCCGCCCCTCCTACGAGCAGTACTTC.

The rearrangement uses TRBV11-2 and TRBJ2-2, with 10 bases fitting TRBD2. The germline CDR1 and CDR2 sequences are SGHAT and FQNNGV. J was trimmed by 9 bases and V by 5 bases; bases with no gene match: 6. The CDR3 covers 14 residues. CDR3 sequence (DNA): TGTGCCAGCAGCCCCAGCGGGGGGGCCAGGGAGCTGTTTTTT. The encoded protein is CASSPSGGARELFF.

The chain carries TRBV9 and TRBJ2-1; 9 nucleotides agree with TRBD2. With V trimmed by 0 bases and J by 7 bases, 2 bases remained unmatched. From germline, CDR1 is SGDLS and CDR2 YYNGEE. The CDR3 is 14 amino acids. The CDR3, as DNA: TGTGCCAGCAGCGTAGTTAGCGGGAGTAATGAGCAGTTCTTC. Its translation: CASSVVSGSNEQFF.

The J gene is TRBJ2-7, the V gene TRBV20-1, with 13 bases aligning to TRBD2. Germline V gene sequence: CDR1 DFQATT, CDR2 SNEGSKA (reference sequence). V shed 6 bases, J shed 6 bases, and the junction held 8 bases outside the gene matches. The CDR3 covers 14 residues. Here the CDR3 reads CSAPLTSGRVEQYF. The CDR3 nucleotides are TGCAGTGCCCCCCTCACTAGCGGGAGGGTCGAGCAGTACTTC.

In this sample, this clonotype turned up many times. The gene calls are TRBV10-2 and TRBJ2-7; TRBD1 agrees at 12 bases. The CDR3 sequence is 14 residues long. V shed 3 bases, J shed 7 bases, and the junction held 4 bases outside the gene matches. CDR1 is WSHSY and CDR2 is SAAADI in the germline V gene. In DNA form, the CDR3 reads TGCGCCAGCAGTGACCGGGACAGGGGGCATGAGCAGTACTTC. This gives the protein CASSDRDRGHEQYF.

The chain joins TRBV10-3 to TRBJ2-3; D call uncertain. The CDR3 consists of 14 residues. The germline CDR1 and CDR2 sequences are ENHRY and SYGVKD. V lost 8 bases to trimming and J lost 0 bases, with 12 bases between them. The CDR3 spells CAISGPTSTDTQYF. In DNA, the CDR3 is TGTGCCATCTCGGGCCCGACTAGCACAGATACGCAGTATTTT.

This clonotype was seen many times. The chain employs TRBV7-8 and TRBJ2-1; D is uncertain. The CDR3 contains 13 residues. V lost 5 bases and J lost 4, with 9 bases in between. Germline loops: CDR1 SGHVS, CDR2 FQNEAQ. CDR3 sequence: CASSAGPYNEQFF. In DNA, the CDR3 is TGTGCCAGCAGCGCCGGGCCTTACAATGAGCAGTTCTTC.

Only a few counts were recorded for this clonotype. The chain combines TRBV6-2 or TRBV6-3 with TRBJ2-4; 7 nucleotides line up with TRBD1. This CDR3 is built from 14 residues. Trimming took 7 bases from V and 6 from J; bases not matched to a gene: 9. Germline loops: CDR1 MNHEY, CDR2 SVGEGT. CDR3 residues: CASKLPGQRNIQYF. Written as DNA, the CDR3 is TGTGCCAGCAAACTTCCGGGACAGCGAAACATTCAGTACTTC.

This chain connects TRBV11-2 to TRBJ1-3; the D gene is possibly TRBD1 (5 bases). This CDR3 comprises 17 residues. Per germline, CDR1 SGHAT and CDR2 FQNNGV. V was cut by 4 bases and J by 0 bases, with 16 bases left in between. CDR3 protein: CASSSRWGGISGNTIYF. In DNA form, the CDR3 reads TGTGCCAGCAGCTCCCGGTGGGGCGGAATCTCTGGAAACACCATATATTTT.

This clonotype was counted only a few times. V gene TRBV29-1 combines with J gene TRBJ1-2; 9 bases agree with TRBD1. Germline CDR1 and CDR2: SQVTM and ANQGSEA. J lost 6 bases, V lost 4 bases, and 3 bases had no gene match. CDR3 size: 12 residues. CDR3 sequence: CSVGQGENGYTF. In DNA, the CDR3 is TGCAGCGTTGGACAGGGGGAGAATGGCTACACCTTC.

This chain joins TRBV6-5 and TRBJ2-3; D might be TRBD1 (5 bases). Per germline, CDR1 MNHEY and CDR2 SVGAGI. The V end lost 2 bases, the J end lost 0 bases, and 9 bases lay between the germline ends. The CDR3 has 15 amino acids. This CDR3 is CASSYLGASTDTQYF. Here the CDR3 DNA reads TGTGCCAGCAGTTACCTAGGGGCTAGCACAGATACGCAGTATTTT.

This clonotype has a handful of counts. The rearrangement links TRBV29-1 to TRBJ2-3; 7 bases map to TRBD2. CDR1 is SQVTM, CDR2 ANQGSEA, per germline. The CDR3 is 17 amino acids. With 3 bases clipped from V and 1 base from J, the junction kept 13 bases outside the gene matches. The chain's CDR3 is CSVDPPVATSGTDTQYF. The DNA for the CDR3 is TGCAGCGTTGATCCGCCCGTGGCTACTAGCGGCACAGATACGCAGTATTTT.

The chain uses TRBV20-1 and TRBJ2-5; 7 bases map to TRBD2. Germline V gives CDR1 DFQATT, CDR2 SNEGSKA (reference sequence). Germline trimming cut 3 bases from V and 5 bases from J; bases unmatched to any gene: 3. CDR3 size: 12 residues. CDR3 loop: CSARLGGETQYF. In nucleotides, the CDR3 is TGCAGTGCTAGGTTGGGAGGGGAGACCCAGTACTTC.

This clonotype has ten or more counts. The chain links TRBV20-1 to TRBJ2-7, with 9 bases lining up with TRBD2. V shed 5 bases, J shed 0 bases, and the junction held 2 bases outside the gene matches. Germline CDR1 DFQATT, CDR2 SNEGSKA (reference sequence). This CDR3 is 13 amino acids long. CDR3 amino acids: CSADSGSSYEQYF. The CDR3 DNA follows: TGCAGTGCTGATAGCGGGAGCTCCTACGAGCAGTACTTC.